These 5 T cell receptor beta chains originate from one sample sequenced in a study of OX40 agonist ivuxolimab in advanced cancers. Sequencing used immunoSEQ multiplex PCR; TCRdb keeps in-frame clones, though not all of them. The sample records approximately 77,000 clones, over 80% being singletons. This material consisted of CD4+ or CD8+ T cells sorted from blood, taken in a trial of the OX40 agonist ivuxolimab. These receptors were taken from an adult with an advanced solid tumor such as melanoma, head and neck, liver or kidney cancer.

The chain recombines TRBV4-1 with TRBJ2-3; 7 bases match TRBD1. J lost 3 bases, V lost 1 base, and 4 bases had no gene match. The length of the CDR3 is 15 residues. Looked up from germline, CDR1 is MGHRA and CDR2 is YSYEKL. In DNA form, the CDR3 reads TGCGCCAGCAGCCAAGGTGACAGGGATACAGATACGCAGTATTTT. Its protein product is CASSQGDRDTDTQYF.

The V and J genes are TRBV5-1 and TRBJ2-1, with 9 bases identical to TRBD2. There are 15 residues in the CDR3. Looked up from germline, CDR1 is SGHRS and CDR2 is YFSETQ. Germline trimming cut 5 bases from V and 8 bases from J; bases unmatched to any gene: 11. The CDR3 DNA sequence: TGCGCCAGCAGGCATTCCGGGACTAGCCTCGATGAGCAGTTCTTC. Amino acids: CASRHSGTSLDEQFF.

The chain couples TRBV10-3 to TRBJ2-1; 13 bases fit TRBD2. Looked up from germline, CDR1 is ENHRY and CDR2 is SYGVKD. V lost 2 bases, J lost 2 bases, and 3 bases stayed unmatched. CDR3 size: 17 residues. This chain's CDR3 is CAISEPGLAGAYNEQFF. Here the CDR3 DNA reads TGTGCCATCAGTGAGCCAGGACTAGCGGGAGCCTACAATGAGCAGTTCTTC.

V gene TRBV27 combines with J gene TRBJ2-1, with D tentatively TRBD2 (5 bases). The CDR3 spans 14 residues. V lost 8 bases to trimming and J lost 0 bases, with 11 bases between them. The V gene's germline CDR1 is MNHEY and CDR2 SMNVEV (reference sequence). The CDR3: CASSSSSSYNEQFF. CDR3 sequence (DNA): TGTGCCAGCTCCTCTAGCAGCTCCTACAATGAGCAGTTCTTC.

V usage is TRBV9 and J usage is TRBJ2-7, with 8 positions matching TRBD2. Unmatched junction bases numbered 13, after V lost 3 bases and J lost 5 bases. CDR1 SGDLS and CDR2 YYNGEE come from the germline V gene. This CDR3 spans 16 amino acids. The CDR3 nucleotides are TGTGCCAGCAGCGCGACCTTCAGCGGGAGTAACCACGAGCAGTACTTC. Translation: CASSATFSGSNHEQYF. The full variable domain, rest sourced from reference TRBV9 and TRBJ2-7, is DSGVTQTPKHLITATGQRVTLRCSPRSGDLSVYWYQQSLDQGLQFLIQYYNGEERAKGNILERFSAQQFPDLHSELNLSSLELGDSALYFCASSATFSGSNHEQYFGPGTRLTVT.